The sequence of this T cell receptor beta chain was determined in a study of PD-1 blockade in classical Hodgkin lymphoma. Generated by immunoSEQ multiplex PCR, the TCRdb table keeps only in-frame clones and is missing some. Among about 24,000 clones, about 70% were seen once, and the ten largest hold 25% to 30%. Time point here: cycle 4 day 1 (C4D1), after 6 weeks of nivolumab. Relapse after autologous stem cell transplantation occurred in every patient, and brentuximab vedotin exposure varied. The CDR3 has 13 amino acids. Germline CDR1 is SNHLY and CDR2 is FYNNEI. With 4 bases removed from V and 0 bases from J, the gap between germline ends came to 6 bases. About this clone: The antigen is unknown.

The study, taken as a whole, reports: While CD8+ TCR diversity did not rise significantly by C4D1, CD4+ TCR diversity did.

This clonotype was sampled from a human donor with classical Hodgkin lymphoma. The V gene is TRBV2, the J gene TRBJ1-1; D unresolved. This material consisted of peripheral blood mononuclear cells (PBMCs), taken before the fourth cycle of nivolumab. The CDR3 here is CASSGQLNTEAFF. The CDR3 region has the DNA TGTGCCAGCAGTGGCCAGCTGAACACTGAAGCTTTCTTT.